These 5 T cell receptor beta chains originate from one sample sequenced in a study of blood T cell repertoires in COVID-19. Sequencing was performed with immunoSEQ multiplex PCR; in TCRdb, only in-frame clones are kept and a portion is missing. The data hold about 230,000 clones, with under 90% observed a single time. The sequenced sample consisted of peripheral blood. The receptors stem from a man over 45 with COVID-19, enrolled during active disease.

This rearrangement joins TRBV7-2 to TRBJ2-3, with 7 bases aligning to TRBD2. The CDR3 runs 14 residues. J was trimmed by 6 bases and V by 6 bases; bases with no gene match: 9. Germline V gene data show CDR1 as SGHTA and CDR2 as FQGNSA. Written as DNA, the CDR3 is TGTGCCAGCAGAACCGGGACTAAACTGGATACGCAGTATTTT. Encoded protein: CASRTGTKLDTQYF. Combining the CDR3 with reference TRBV7-2 and TRBJ2-3 gives the whole variable domain GAGVSQSPSNKVTEKGKDVELRCDPISGHTALYWYRQSLGQGLEFLIYFQGNSAPDKSGLPSDRFSAERTGGSVSTLTIQRTQQEDSAVYLCASRTGTKLDTQYFGPGTRLTVL.

The chain recombines TRBV27 with TRBJ1-2, with 8 bases fitting TRBD1. Per germline, CDR1 MNHEY and CDR2 SMNVEV (reference sequence). With 4 bases clipped from V and 7 bases from J, the junction kept 8 bases outside the gene matches. CDR3 length: 14 amino acids. CDR3 in amino acids: CASSSDRDSLGYTF. The CDR3 DNA reads TGTGCCAGCAGTTCGGACAGGGATAGCCTTGGCTACACCTTC.

The CDR3, as DNA: TGTGCCAGCACCAGGGACAGAGCCCACTATGGCTACACCTTC. Amino acids: CASTRDRAHYGYTF. The rearrangement links TRBV19 to TRBJ1-2, with 7 bases fitting TRBD1. Germline CDR1 is LNHDA and CDR2 is SQIVND (reference sequence). V dropped 9 bases and J dropped 3; count of bases not matched to a gene: 10. The CDR3 covers 14 residues.

This clone has only a few counts. The chain carries TRBV19 and TRBJ2-7; 9 positions agree with TRBD1. Germline V CDR1 and CDR2: LNHDA, SQIVND (reference sequence). Trimming removed 4 bases from V and 4 bases from J; junction bases left unmatched: 5. This CDR3 region has 14 residues. CDR3 residues: CASSTGTGKYEQYF. The DNA for the CDR3 is TGTGCCAGTAGTACCGGGACAGGGAAGTACGAGCAGTACTTC. Complete variable domain (other parts from reference TRBV19 and TRBJ2-7): DGGITQSPKYLFRKEGQNVTLSCEQNLNHDAMYWYRQDPGQGLRLIYYSQIVNDFQKGDIAEGYSVSREKKESFPLTVTSAQKNPTAFYLCASSTGTGKYEQYFGPGTRLTVT.

The chain combines TRBV6-5 with TRBJ2-3; TRBD1 agrees at 9 bases. CDR3 length equals 15 residues. CDR1 is MNHEY, CDR2 SVGAGI, per germline. J was trimmed by 0 bases and V by 5 bases; bases with no gene match: 3. For the CDR3, the DNA is TGTGCCAGCAGTACCGGGACAGGGAGCACAGATACGCAGTATTTT. Its protein is CASSTGTGSTDTQYF.